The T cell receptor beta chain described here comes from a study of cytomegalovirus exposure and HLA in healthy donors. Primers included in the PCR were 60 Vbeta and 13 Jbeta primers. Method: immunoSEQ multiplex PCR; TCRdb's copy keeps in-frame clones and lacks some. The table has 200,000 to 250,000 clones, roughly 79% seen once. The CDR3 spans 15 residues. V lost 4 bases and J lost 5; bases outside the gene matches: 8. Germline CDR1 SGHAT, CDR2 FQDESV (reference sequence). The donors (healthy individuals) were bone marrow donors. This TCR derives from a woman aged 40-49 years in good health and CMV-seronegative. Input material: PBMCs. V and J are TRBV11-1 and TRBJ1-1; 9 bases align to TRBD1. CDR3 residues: CASSSLGQGKTEAFF. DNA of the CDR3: TGTGCCAGCAGCTCGCTTGGACAGGGGAAAACTGAAGCTTTCTTT.